Listed here are 28 T cell receptor beta chains from one sample, sequenced in a study of T cells after yellow fever vaccination. TCRdb ran MiXCR on the 5' RACE reads and lists one entry per CDR3 protein. The table includes approximately 610,000 distinct CDR3 sequences, about a sixth detected once. Material: PBMCs, obtained 5 days after the first yellow fever vaccination. The receptors come from a young man who received the YFV17D yellow fever vaccine.

In its sample, this clonotype was seen a few times. DNA for the CDR3: TGCAGTGCGGAGACACGGGGTAGCTCCTACGAGCAGTACTTC. This gives the protein CSAETRGSSYEQYF. The rearrangement uses TRBV20-1 and TRBJ2-7; tentatively, D is TRBD2 (5 bases). Germline assignment: CDR1 DFQATT and CDR2 SNEGSKA (reference sequence). Trimming took off 6 bases at V and 0 bases at J, with 15 bases between the two ends. The CDR3 sequence is 14 residues long.

The rearrangement links TRBV4-3 to TRBJ2-3; tentative D call: TRBD2 (5 bases). This CDR3 comprises 14 residues. The germline V gene encodes CDR1 LGHNA and CDR2 YSLEER. The ends were cut back, 3 bases at V and 8 bases at J, with 15 bases in the middle. CDR3 residues: CASSQVGVMGTQYF. The CDR3 DNA reads TGCGCCAGCAGCCAGGTCGGGGTTATGGGTACGCAGTATTTT.

This rearrangement joins TRBV4-1 to TRBJ2-1; D might be TRBD2 (5 bases). The V gene's germline CDR1 is MGHRA and CDR2 YSYEKL. The CDR3 has 15 residues. V dropped 2 bases and J dropped 2 bases, with 10 bases sitting between them. The CDR3 here is CASSQLRGPYNEQFF. The CDR3 DNA reads as TGCGCCAGCAGCCAACTCCGGGGTCCCTACAATGAGCAGTTCTTC.

In DNA, the CDR3 is TGCGCCAGCAGCCACGTGCACAGGGAAGATCAGCCCCAGCATTTT. It encodes CASSHVHREDQPQHF. The rearrangement links TRBV4-3 to TRBJ1-5, with D possibly matching TRBD1 (6 bases). This CDR3 comprises 15 residues. Trimming took off 3 bases at V and 5 bases at J, with 14 bases between the two ends. Germline V CDR1 and CDR2: LGHNA, YSLEER.

The chain joins TRBV4-3 to TRBJ2-2; D unresolved. The ends were cut back, 0 bases at V and 7 bases at J, with 9 bases in the middle. This CDR3 comprises 14 residues. The V gene's germline CDR1 is LGHNA and CDR2 YSLEER. CDR3 in amino acids: CASSQDPRVGELFF. The DNA of the CDR3 is TGCGCCAGCAGCCAAGATCCAAGGGTCGGGGAGCTGTTTTTT.

The rearrangement uses TRBV7-9 and TRBJ2-2, with D possibly TRBD1 on 6 matching bases. The V gene lost 8 bases and the J gene lost 4 bases, with 17 bases spanning the gap. Germline CDR1 reads SEHNR; CDR2 reads FQNEAQ (reference sequence). This CDR3 is built from 15 residues. CDR3 in amino acids: CASPSGAVATGELFF. DNA of the CDR3: TGTGCCAGCCCGTCAGGGGCGGTTGCCACCGGGGAGCTGTTTTTT.

This clonotype was found a few times. This chain connects TRBV4-3 to TRBJ2-3; perhaps D is TRBD1 or TRBD2 (6 bases each). The CDR3 is made up of 15 amino acids. Germline CDR1 is LGHNA and CDR2 is YSLEER. Trimming pared 4 bases from V and 5 bases from J, leaving 16 bases between. This CDR3 reads CASSPGGLSGDTQYF. For the CDR3, the DNA is TGCGCCAGCAGCCCTGGGGGGCTTTCGGGAGATACGCAGTATTTT.

In its sample, this clonotype was seen a few times. The chain is built from TRBV7-2 and TRBJ2-5; D may be TRBD2 (5 bases). Trimming shortened V by 4 bases and J by 3 bases, and 9 bases separated the two germline ends. This CDR3 region has 13 residues. In germline, CDR1 is SGHTA, CDR2 FQGNSA. The DNA of the CDR3 is TGTGCCAGCAGCTCCACTAGGGAAGAGACCCAGTACTTC. As protein: CASSSTREETQYF.

This clonotype was seen repeatedly, ten times or more. V and J are TRBV12-3 or TRBV12-4 and TRBJ2-6, with 7 bases fitting TRBD1. CDR3 length: 15 amino acids. J was trimmed by 4 bases and V by 6 bases; bases with no gene match: 6. The CDR3 nucleotides read TGTGCCAGCAGCCTCAGGGGGTCCGGGGCCAACGTCCTGACTTTC. Protein: CASSLRGSGANVLTF.

This clonotype came up once. The genes are TRBV15 and TRBJ1-4, with 8 bases aligning to TRBD1. The ends lost 0 bases at V and 8 bases at J; junction bases unmatched: 8. The CDR3 is 16 residues long. Germline lookup yields CDR1 LNHNV and CDR2 YYDKDF (reference sequence). The CDR3: CATSRDQTGEREKLFF. For the CDR3, the DNA is TGTGCCACCAGCAGAGATCAGACAGGGGAACGGGAAAAACTGTTTTTT.

This clonotype was seen a few times. The chain combines TRBV6-1 with TRBJ2-5, with TRBD2 matching over 8 bases. The CDR3 is 13 residues long. Germline assignment: CDR1 MNHNS and CDR2 SASEGT. Trimming at V came to 5 bases and at J to 5 bases, leaving 4 bases not matched to a gene. Written as DNA, the CDR3 is TGTGCCAGCAGTCCGGGGGGGCTGGAGACCCAGTACTTC. Translation: CASSPGGLETQYF.

This clonotype appeared a few times. This chain joins TRBV7-2 and TRBJ1-5, with D hard to call. The V gene's germline CDR1 is SGHTA and CDR2 FQGNSA. The CDR3 extends over 14 amino acids. V was cut by 5 bases and J by 1 base, with 9 bases left in between. The CDR3 coding sequence is TGTGCCAGCAGCGGACCGCTCAGCAATCAGCCCCAGCATTTT. Its translation is CASSGPLSNQPQHF.

This chain links TRBV20-1 with TRBJ1-1, with a weak D call TRBD1 (5 bases). This CDR3 has 15 amino acids. V lost 6 bases, J lost 6 bases, and 23 bases lay in between. CDR1 is DFQATT, CDR2 SNEGSKA, per germline (reference sequence). The CDR3 DNA reads TGCAGTGCCTCACCTATTCCGGGACTCGAATCTGAAGCTTTCTTT. It encodes CSASPIPGLESEAFF.

Only a few counts were recorded for this clonotype. The rearrangement joins TRBV6-5 to TRBJ2-1, with D unclear. V dropped 2 bases and J dropped 9 bases, with 8 bases sitting between them. The CDR3 is made up of 12 amino acids. Germline V gene data show CDR1 as MNHEY and CDR2 as SVGAGI. The CDR3 DNA reads TGTGCCAGCAGTTACACGTCCGGTGAGCAGTTCTTC. Translation: CASSYTSGEQFF.

Only a few counts were recorded for this clonotype. J is TRBJ2-1 and V is TRBV11-2; 10 bases fit TRBD2. In germline, CDR1 is SGHAT, CDR2 FQNNGV. The V gene end was trimmed by 0 bases and the J gene end by 5 bases; junction bases not matched to a gene: 1. This CDR3 is 15 amino acids long. In nucleotides, the CDR3 is TGTGCCAGCAGCTTAGAAGCGGGGGGGAACAATGAGCAGTTCTTC. Its translation is CASSLEAGGNNEQFF.

The rearrangement links TRBV9 to TRBJ2-1; 9 nucleotides line up with TRBD2. The junction had 11 bases not matched to a gene; V was cut back by 0 bases and J by 7 bases. The CDR3 spans 17 residues. CDR1 is SGDLS, CDR2 YYNGEE, per germline. The CDR3 DNA reads TGTGCCAGCAGCGTAGCGGCTAGCGGGGAATGGGTAAATGAGCAGTTCTTC. As protein: CASSVAASGEWVNEQFF.

This sequence joins TRBV4-3 and TRBJ2-2; TRBD2 matches at 11 bases. This CDR3 spans 17 amino acids. CDR1 is LGHNA, CDR2 YSLEER, per germline. V lost 0 bases, J lost 3 bases, and 3 bases stayed unmatched. The CDR3: CASSQDLAGGHTGELFF. The CDR3, as DNA: TGCGCCAGCAGCCAAGATCTAGCGGGGGGACACACCGGGGAGCTGTTTTTT.

V usage is TRBV20-1 and J usage is TRBJ2-2; perhaps D is TRBD1 or TRBD2 (6 bases each). Germline V gives CDR1 DFQATT, CDR2 SNEGSKA (reference sequence). Trimming took off 3 bases at V and 4 bases at J, with 12 bases between the two ends. The CDR3 has 14 residues. The CDR3 here is CSASGGHGTGELFF. The CDR3 DNA is TGCAGTGCTAGCGGGGGACACGGCACCGGGGAGCTGTTTTTT.

This chain connects TRBV27 to TRBJ2-7, with TRBD2 as a possible D gene (7 bases). The V end lost 6 bases, the J end lost 9 bases, and 18 bases lay between the germline ends. Germline V gene lookup returns CDR1 MNHEY and CDR2 SMNVEV (reference sequence). This CDR3 spans 13 amino acids. The CDR3 nucleotides read TGTGCCAGCAGCCATGGGGGGGGCAGTCGGCAGTACGTC. Translation gives CASSHGGGSRQYV.

This rearrangement joins TRBV10-3 to TRBJ1-3; D ambiguous. From germline, CDR1 is ENHRY and CDR2 SYGVKD. The CDR3 spans 16 residues. V shed 4 bases and J shed 0 bases, with 13 bases lying between them. DNA of the CDR3: TGTGCCATCAGTGCGAGGCCTGACCACTCTGGAAACACCATATATTTT. Translating gives CAISARPDHSGNTIYF.

In this sample, this clonotype turned up a few times. V usage is TRBV19 and J usage is TRBJ1-6; no clear D. Trimming took off 0 bases at V and 10 bases at J, with 13 bases between the two ends. CDR3 length: 15 residues. Germline-derived CDR1 and CDR2 are LNHDA and SQIVND (reference sequence). CDR3 coding DNA: TGTGCCAGTAGTATAGATCTATCGAGGAAATCACCCCTCCACTTT. Protein sequence: CASSIDLSRKSPLHF.

This chain connects TRBV10-3 to TRBJ1-1, with D perhaps matching TRBD1 (5 bases). CDR3 length: 13 residues. The germline V and J ends were trimmed by 8 bases and 1 base, with 11 bases remaining between them. CDR1 is ENHRY and CDR2 is SYGVKD in the germline V gene. The CDR3 DNA reads TGTGCCATCGAGAGGGGCCGGAACACTGAAGCTTTCTTT. Translating gives CAIERGRNTEAFF.

This chain links TRBV2 with TRBJ1-5; TRBD1 matches at 8 bases. J lost 4 bases, V lost 8 bases, and 7 bases had no gene match. Germline CDR1 SNHLY, CDR2 FYNNEI. CDR3 size: 14 residues. CDR3 bases: TGTGCCAGCGGTTGGGGACAGGCTAATCAGCCCCAGCATTTT. It is translated as CASGWGQANQPQHF.

This sequence joins TRBV29-1 and TRBJ2-7, with D possibly being TRBD1 or TRBD2 (5 bases each). In germline, CDR1 is SQVTM, CDR2 ANQGSEA. The CDR3 covers 11 residues. Trimming left V 7 bases short and J 3 bases short, with 10 bases between. CDR3 coding DNA: TGCAGCGCCGGGACGGGCTACGAGCAGTACGTC. Translation: CSAGTGYEQYV.

This clonotype was counted between two and nine times. V usage is TRBV11-2 and J usage is TRBJ2-3; D is ambiguous. The V gene's germline CDR1 is SGHAT and CDR2 FQNNGV. The V end was cut by 4 bases, the J end by 5 bases, with 10 bases between. The CDR3 runs to 13 residues. The DNA of the CDR3 is TGTGCCAGCAGCTCTCCTCGGAAAGATACGCAGTATTTT. As protein: CASSSPRKDTQYF.

The chain joins TRBV5-1 to TRBJ2-3; no definite D call. Germline V gene sequence: CDR1 SGHRS, CDR2 YFSETQ. V lost 4 bases and J lost 5, with 11 bases in between. The CDR3 runs to 13 residues. This chain's CDR3 is CASSGRLEDTQYF. As DNA, the CDR3 is TGCGCCAGCAGCGGAAGACTTGAAGATACGCAGTATTTT.

The rearrangement links TRBV15 to TRBJ1-1; D is perhaps TRBD1 (5 bases). Germline assignment: CDR1 LNHNV and CDR2 YYDKDF (reference sequence). V was shortened by 3 bases and J by 0 bases, with 14 bases between the two germline ends. This CDR3 is built from 16 residues. Here the CDR3 DNA reads TGTGCCACCAGCAGGACCCCGACAGAATTGAACACTGAAGCTTTCTTT. This translates into CATSRTPTELNTEAFF.

This clonotype appeared a few times. The chain joins TRBV11-2 to TRBJ2-5, with D tentatively TRBD2 (6 bases). V lost 8 bases to trimming and J lost 4 bases, with 17 bases between them. The length of the CDR3 is 14 residues. Germline lookup yields CDR1 SGHAT and CDR2 FQNNGV. The CDR3 loop reads CASFTRGGVETQYF. CDR3 DNA: TGTGCCAGCTTTACTCGGGGCGGGGTAGAGACCCAGTACTTC.